These 7 T cell receptor beta chains originate from one sample sequenced in a study of blood T cell repertoires in COVID-19. Data came from immunoSEQ multiplex PCR; TCRdb stores just in-frame clones and leaves some out. The sample gives 110,000 to 150,000 clones, approximately 84% of which show up once; 1.9% is in the top ten. The sequencing sample was made of peripheral blood. These receptor sequences come from a woman aged 60-70 years with acute or convalescent COVID-19.

This clone occurred once. This chain connects TRBV6-5 to TRBJ2-1, with D perhaps TRBD2 (6 bases). V lost 7 bases, J lost 6 bases, and 13 bases lay in between. CDR3 length equals 13 residues. Per germline, CDR1 MNHEY and CDR2 SVGAGI. The CDR3 protein is CASTGLSLNEQFF. CDR3 sequence (DNA): TGTGCCAGCACAGGACTATCCCTCAATGAGCAGTTCTTC.

This clone was observed once. The chain employs TRBV7-9 and TRBJ2-1; 9 nucleotides align to TRBD2. V lost 5 bases, J lost 0 bases, and 5 bases stayed unmatched. This CDR3 is 16 amino acids long. In germline, CDR1 is SEHNR, CDR2 FQNEAQ (reference sequence). CDR3 amino acids: CASSDYSGSSYNEQFF. CDR3 DNA: TGTGCCAGCAGCGATTATAGCGGGAGCTCCTACAATGAGCAGTTCTTC.

The chain recombines TRBV2 with TRBJ1-3; D unclear. Germline V lookup: CDR1 SNHLY, CDR2 FYNNEI. This CDR3 is 16 amino acids long. Trimming stripped 10 bases from V and 4 bases from J, with 23 bases between. CDR3 loop: CANLGSPPGRGNTIYF. In DNA form, the CDR3 reads TGTGCCAACCTAGGTTCCCCACCCGGCCGCGGAAACACCATATATTTT.

The rearrangement links TRBV27 to TRBJ2-1; 8 bases agree with TRBD2. This CDR3 is 15 amino acids long. With 3 bases clipped from V and 7 bases from J, the junction kept 8 bases outside the gene matches. Per the germline V gene, CDR1 is MNHEY and CDR2 is SMNVEV (reference sequence). The CDR3 protein is CASSFSSGVRNEQFF. In DNA form, the CDR3 reads TGTGCCAGCAGTTTTAGTAGCGGGGTCCGGAATGAGCAGTTCTTC.

V usage is TRBV6-5 and J usage is TRBJ1-1, with no clear D. V was cut by 10 bases and J by 0 bases, with 12 bases left in between. From germline, CDR1 is MNHEY and CDR2 SVGAGI. This CDR3 contains 13 residues. In DNA form, the CDR3 reads TGTGCCACCCGGGAAGTATTGAACACTGAAGCTTTCTTT. This gives the protein CATREVLNTEAFF.

This clone was counted between two and nine times. This rearrangement joins TRBV7-9 to TRBJ1-2, with 9 bases matching TRBD1. Germline CDR1 is SEHNR and CDR2 is FQNEAQ (reference sequence). The ends lost 5 bases at V and 4 bases at J; junction bases unmatched: 11. The CDR3 is made up of 16 amino acids. The CDR3: CASSPWTGALLYGYTF. The DNA of the CDR3 is TGTGCCAGCAGCCCCTGGACAGGGGCGTTACTCTATGGCTACACCTTC.

The chain carries TRBV30 and TRBJ2-2; perhaps TRBD1 as D (5 bases). The CDR3 consists of 13 residues. The germline CDR1 and CDR2 sequences are GTSNPN and SVGIG (reference sequence). Trimming stripped 6 bases from V and 6 bases from J, with 14 bases between. The CDR3 reads CACSTVPAGELFF. CDR3 coding DNA: TGTGCCTGTTCGACAGTCCCCGCCGGGGAGCTGTTTTTT.